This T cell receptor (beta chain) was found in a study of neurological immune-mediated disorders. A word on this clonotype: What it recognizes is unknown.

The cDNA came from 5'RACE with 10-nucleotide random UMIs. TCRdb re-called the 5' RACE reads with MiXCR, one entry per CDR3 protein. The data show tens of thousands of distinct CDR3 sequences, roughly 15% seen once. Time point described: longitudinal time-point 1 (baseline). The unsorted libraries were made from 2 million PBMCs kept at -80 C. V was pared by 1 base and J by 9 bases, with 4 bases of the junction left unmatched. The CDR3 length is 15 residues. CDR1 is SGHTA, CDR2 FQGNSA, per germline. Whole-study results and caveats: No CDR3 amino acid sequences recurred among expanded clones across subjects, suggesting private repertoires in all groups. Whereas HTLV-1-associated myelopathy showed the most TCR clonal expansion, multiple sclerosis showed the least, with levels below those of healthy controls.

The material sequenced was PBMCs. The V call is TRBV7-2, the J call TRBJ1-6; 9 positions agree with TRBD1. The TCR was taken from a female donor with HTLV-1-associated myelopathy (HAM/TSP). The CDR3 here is CASSLGTGASSPLHF. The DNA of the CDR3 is TGTGCCAGCAGCTTAGGGACAGGGGCGTCTTCACCCCTCCACTTT.